Presented here are 3 T cell receptor beta chains from one specimen sequenced in a study of blood T cell repertoires in COVID-19. The table came from immunoSEQ multiplex PCR; TCRdb's copy has only in-frame clones and leaves some out. Among about 120,000 clones listed, approximately 85% were seen once. Sequencing input: peripheral blood. These receptors were obtained from an elderly man with acute or convalescent COVID-19.

This rearrangement joins TRBV5-5 to TRBJ1-2, with D uncertain. Germline V gene sequence: CDR1 SGHKS, CDR2 YYEKEE (reference sequence). Trimming stripped 2 bases from V and 6 bases from J, with 11 bases between. The CDR3 runs to 13 residues. This CDR3 reads CASSFSGVDGYTF. As DNA, the CDR3 is TGTGCCAGCAGCTTCTCTGGAGTAGATGGCTACACCTTC.

The chain links TRBV6-4 to TRBJ2-1, with 8 bases lining up with TRBD2. This CDR3 is built from 13 residues. CDR1 is MRHNA, CDR2 SNTAGT, per germline. Germline trimming cut 2 bases from V and 12 bases from J; bases unmatched to any gene: 6. CDR3: CASSDQSSGRQFF. DNA for the CDR3: TGTGCCAGCAGTGACCAGTCCAGCGGGAGGCAGTTCTTC.

This chain uses TRBV18 with TRBJ2-2; TRBD1 is a possible D gene (5 bases). V lost 3 bases and J lost 8, with 10 bases in between. Germline V gives CDR1 KGHSH, CDR2 LQKENI. The CDR3 totals 13 residues. DNA for the CDR3: TGTGCCAGCTCACCTAAGGGGCCGGGGGAGCTGTTTTTT. This encodes CASSPKGPGELFF.